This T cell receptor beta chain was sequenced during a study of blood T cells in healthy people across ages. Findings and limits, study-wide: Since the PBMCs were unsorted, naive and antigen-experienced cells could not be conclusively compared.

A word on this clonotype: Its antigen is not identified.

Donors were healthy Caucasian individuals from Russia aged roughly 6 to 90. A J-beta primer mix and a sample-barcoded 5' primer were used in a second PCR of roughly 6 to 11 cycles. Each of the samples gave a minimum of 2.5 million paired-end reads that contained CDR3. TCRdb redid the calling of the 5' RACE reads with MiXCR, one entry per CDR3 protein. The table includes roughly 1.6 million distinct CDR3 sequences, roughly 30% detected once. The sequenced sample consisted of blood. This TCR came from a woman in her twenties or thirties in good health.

The CDR3 loop is CASSLGGATSTYGYTF. In DNA, the CDR3 is TGTGCCAGCAGTTTAGGAGGAGCAACTTCAACCTATGGCTACACCTTC. The V and J genes are TRBV27 and TRBJ1-2, with no clear D. Germline values: CDR1 MNHEY, CDR2 SMNVEV (reference sequence). The CDR3 covers 16 residues. V was shortened by 2 bases and J by 4 bases, with 17 bases between the two germline ends.